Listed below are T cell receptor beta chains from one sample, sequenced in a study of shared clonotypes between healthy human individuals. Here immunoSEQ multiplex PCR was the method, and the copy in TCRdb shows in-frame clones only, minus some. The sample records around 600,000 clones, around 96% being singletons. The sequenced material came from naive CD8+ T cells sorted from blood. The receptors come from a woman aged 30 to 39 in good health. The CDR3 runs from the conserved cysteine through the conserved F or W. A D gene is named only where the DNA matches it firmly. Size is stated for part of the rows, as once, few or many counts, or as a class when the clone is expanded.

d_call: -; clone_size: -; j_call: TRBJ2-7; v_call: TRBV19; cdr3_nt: TGTGCCAGTAGTACCTCGACTAGAGGCGAGCAGTACTTC; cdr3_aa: CASSTSTRGEQYF
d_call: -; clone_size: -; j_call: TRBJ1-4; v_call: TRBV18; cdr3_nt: TGTGCCAGCTCACCATTTGGGGTGGGGACGGCGGATGAAAAACTGTTTTTT; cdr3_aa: CASSPFGVGTADEKLFF
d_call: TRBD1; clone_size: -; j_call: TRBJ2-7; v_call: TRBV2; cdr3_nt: TGTGCCAGCAGTGAAGGCTGGGACAGGGGAAACTACGAGCAGTACTTC; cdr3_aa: CASSEGWDRGNYEQYF
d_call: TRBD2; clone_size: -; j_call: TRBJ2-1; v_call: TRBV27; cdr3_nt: TGTGCCAGCAGTCTCCAAGCGGGGCCGTACAATGAGCAGTTCTTC; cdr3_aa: CASSLQAGPYNEQFF
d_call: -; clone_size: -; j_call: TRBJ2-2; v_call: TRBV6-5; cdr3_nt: TGTGCCAGCAGTTACCGGCCCTACACCGGGGAGCTGTTTTTT; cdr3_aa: CASSYRPYTGELFF
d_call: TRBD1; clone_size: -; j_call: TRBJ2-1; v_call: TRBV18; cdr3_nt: TGTGCCAGCTCACCTGGGACAGGGGCCTACAATGAGCAGTTCTTC; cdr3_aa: CASSPGTGAYNEQFF
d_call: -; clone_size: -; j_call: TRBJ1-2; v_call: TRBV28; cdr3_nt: TGTGCCAGCAGTTTGTACAAGGGGGTCACAGTCTATGGCTACACCTTC; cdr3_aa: CASSLYKGVTVYGYTF
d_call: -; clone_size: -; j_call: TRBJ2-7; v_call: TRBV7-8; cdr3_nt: TGTGCCAGCAGCTCCTCGGGCCTGATCTACGAGCAGTACTTC; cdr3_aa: CASSSSGLIYEQYF
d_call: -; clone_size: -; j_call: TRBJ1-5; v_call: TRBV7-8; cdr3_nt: TGTGCCAGCAGCTTGGGTGGCCGGACGGAACCCGCAAGGCCCCAGCATTTT; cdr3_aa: CASSLGGRTEPARPQHF
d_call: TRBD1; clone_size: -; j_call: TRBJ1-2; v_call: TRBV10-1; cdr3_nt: TGCGCCACATGGGACAGGGACTATGGCTACACCTTC; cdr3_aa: CATWDRDYGYTF
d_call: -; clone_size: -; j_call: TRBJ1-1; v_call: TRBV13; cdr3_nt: TGTGCCAGCAGCTTAGTATCGGCTGAAGCTTTCTTT; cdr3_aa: CASSLVSAEAFF
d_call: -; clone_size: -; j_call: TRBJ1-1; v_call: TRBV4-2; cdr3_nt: TGTGCCAGCAGCCCTGAATGGGGAACTGAAGCTTTCTTT; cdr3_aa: CASSPEWGTEAFF
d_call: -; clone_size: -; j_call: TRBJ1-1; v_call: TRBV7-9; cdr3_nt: TGTGCCAGCAGCTTACTTTTCGGGGCTTCGAACACTGAAGCTTTCTTT; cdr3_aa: CASSLLFGASNTEAFF
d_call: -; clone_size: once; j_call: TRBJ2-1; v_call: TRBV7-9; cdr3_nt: TGTGCCAGCAGCTTACAGGAGACCTCCTACAATGAGCAGTTCTTC; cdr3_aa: CASSLQETSYNEQFF
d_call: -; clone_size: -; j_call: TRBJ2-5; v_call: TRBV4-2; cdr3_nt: TGTGCCAGCAGCGGGGGGCTTCCGGAGACCCAGTACTTC; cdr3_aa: CASSGGLPETQYF
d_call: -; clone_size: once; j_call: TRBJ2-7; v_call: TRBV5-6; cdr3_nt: TGTGCCAGCAGCTTGGAGTTGATGGGGTCGGGGCAGTACTTC; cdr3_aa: CASSLELMGSGQYF
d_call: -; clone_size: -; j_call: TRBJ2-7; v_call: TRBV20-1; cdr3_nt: TGCAGTGCTAGAGAGACCGAGCAGTACTTC; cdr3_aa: CSARETEQYF
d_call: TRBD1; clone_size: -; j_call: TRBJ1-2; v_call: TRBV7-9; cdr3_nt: TGTGCCAGCAGCCCCAAGGACAGGAGCTATGGCTACACCTTC; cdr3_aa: CASSPKDRSYGYTF
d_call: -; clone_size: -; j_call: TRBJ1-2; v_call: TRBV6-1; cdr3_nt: TGTGCCAGCAGTGAATCATTTGGCGTCGAGGCGCGTGGCTACACCTTC; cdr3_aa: CASSESFGVEARGYTF
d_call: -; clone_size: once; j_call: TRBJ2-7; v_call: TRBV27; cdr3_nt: TGTGCCAGCAGTTTACACCCGGGCAACGAGCAGTACTTC; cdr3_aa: CASSLHPGNEQYF
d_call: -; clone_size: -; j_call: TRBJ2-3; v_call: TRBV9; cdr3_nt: TGTGCCAGCAGGGGGGGCACAGATACGCAGTATTTT; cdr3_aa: CASRGGTDTQYF
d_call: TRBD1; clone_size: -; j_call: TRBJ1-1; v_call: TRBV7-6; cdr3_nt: TGTGCCAGCAGCTGGGGGGACAGGGCGAACACTGAAGCTTTCTTT; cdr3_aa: CASSWGDRANTEAFF
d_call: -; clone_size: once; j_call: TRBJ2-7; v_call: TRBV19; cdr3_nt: TGTGCCAGTAGGGGGTCCAGGGGAACCGAGCAGTACTTC; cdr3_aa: CASRGSRGTEQYF
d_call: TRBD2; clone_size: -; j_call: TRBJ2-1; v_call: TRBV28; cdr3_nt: TGTGCCAGCAAGTCCGGGGAGGGCTACAATGAGCAGTTCTTC; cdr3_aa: CASKSGEGYNEQFF
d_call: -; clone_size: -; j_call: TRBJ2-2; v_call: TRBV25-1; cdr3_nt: TGTGCCAGCAGTCCGGACAGGGAGGGCGGGGAGCTGTTTTTT; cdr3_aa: CASSPDREGGELFF
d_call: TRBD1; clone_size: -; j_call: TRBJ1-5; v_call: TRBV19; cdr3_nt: TGTGCCACCACACCGGGACAGCGACCTCATCAGCCCCAGCATTTT; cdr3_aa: CATTPGQRPHQPQHF
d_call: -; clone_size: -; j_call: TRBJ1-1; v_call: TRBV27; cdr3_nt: TGTGCCAGCAGTTATAAATCTGAAGCTTTCTTT; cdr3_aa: CASSYKSEAFF
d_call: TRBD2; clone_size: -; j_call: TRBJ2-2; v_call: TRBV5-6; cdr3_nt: TGTGCCAGCAGCTCAGGGACTAGCGGGAGTGTCGGGGAGCTGTTTTTT; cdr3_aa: CASSSGTSGSVGELFF
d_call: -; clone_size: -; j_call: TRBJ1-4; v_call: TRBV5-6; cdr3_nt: TGTGCCAGTAAAACAGCAAATGAAAAACTGTTTTTT; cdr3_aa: CASKTANEKLFF
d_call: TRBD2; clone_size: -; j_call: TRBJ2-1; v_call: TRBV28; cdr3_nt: TGTGCCAGCATTACAGGGACTAGCGGGGCACGCAATGAGCAGTTCTTC; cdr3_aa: CASITGTSGARNEQFF
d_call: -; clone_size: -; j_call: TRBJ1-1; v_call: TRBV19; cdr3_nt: TGTGCCAGTAGTATTGATTTCATGAACACTGAAGCTTTCTTT; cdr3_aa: CASSIDFMNTEAFF
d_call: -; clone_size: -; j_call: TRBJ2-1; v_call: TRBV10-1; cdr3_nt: TGCGCCAGCAGTGGGGATAGCTCCTACAATGAGCAGTTCTTC; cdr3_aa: CASSGDSSYNEQFF
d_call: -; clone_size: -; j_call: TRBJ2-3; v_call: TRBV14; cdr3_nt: TGTGCCAGCAGCCAACGGAGGGGGGATACGCAGTATTTT; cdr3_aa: CASSQRRGDTQYF
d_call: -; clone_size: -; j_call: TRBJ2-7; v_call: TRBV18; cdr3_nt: TGTGCCAGCCGTCCGGGGAGTTCCTACGAGCAGTACTTC; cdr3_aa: CASRPGSSYEQYF
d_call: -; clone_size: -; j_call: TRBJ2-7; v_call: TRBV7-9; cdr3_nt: TGTGCCAGCAGCTTAGGTGTCTGGGAGCAGTACTTC; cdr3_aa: CASSLGVWEQYF
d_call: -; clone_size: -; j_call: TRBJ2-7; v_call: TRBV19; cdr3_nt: TGTGCCAGTAGTATTGAGGGAGTGAGGGAGCAGTACTTC; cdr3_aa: CASSIEGVREQYF
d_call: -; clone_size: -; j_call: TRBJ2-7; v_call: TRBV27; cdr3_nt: TGTGCCAGCAGTTTCGGAGTAGGGGCCTACGAGCAGTACTTC; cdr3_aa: CASSFGVGAYEQYF
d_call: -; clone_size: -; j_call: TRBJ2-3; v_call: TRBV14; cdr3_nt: TGTGCCAGCAGCCAAGATTGGGGCGATACGCAGTATTTT; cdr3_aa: CASSQDWGDTQYF
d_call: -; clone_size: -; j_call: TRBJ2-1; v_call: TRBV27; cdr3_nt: TGTGCCAGCAGTCAAAGCGGAGATTACAATGAGCAGTTCTTC; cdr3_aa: CASSQSGDYNEQFF
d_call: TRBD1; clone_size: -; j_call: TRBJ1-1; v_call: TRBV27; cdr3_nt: TGTGCCAGCAGGACAGGGATGAACACTGAAGCTTTCTTT; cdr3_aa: CASRTGMNTEAFF
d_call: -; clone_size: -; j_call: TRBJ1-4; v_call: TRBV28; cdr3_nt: TGTGCCAGCACCCTCAGGGTTTTTTCTGACGAAAAACTGTTTTTT; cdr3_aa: CASTLRVFSDEKLFF
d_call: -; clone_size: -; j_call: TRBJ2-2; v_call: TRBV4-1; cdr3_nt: TGCGCCAGCAGCCAAGATCGGTTTAGTCCTCCCGGGGAGCTGTTTTTT; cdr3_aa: CASSQDRFSPPGELFF
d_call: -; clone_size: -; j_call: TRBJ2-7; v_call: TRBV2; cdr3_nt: TGTGCCAGCAGTGAAGCAGGCTCGTTAGCGGCGAGCTACGAGCAGTACTTC; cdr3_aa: CASSEAGSLAASYEQYF
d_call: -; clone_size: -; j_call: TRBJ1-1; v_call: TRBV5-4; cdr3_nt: TGTGCCAGCAGCCTTGAACTTGGCAGTATCGAAGCTTTCTTT; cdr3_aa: CASSLELGSIEAFF
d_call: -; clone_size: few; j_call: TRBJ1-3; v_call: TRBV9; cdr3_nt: TGTGCCAGCAGCCTACAGGGTGGGATTGGAAACACCATATATTTT; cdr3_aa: CASSLQGGIGNTIYF
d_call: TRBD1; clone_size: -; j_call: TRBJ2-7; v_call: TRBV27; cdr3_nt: TGTGCCAGCAGCTTGACAGGGGTTTTGGACGAGCAGTACTTC; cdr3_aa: CASSLTGVLDEQYF
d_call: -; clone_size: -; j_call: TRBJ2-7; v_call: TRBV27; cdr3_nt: TGTGCCAGCACACTTTCCCCCAGGGCGGGGGAGCAGTACTTC; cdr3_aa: CASTLSPRAGEQYF
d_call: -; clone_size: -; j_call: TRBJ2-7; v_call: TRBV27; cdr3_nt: TGTGCCAGCAGTCAAGGGGGTAGCGAGCAGTACTTC; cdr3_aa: CASSQGGSEQYF
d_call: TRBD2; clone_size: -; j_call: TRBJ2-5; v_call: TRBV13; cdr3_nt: TGTGCCAGCAGCGGCGGGGGGGCAGGAGAGACCCAGTACTTC; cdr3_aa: CASSGGGAGETQYF
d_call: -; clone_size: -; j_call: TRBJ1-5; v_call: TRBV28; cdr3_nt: TGTGCCAGCAGTTTAATGGAGGGACCGGTATATCAGCCCCAGCATTTT; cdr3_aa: CASSLMEGPVYQPQHF
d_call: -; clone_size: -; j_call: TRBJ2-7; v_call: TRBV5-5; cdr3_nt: TGTGCCAGCAGCTTAAACGGGGCCTACGAGCAGTACTTC; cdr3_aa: CASSLNGAYEQYF
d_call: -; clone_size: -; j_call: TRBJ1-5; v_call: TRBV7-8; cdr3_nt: TGTGCCAGCAGCTCGCACCTTAATCAGCCCCAGCATTTT; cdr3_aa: CASSSHLNQPQHF
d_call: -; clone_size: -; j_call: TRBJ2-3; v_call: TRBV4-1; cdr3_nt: TGCGCCAGCAGCCAAGATGACGGGATGAACACAGATACGCAGTATTTT; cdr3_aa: CASSQDDGMNTDTQYF
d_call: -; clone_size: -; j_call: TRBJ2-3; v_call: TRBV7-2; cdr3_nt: TGTGCCAGCAGCTTGGCTAGGGGACTTCTCACAGATACGCAGTATTTT; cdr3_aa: CASSLARGLLTDTQYF